This T cell receptor (beta chain) emerged from a study of cytomegalovirus exposure and HLA in healthy donors. Produced via immunoSEQ multiplex PCR; TCRdb's table is partial and in-frame only. The sample lists 100,000 to 150,000 clones, almost 90% seen once, with about 1.5% in the top ten. The CDR3 extends over 15 amino acids. Germline CDR1 is SGHTA and CDR2 is FQGTGA. V lost 2 bases and J lost 8; bases outside the gene matches: 4. The sequenced sample consisted of PBMCs. The chain combines TRBV7-3 with TRBJ2-2; TRBD2 matches 11 bases. This sequence was found in a man aged 25 to 40 in good health and CMV-seronegative. In DNA, the CDR3 is TGTGCCAGCAGCTTACTGACTAGCGGGGTTGGGGAGCTGTTTTTT. The encoded protein is CASSLLTSGVGELFF.